This TCR beta chain was recorded in a study of beta chain features in type 1 diabetes. The study reverse transcribed the entire isolated RNA, so it sequenced expressed TCRB transcripts. Profiling relied on immunoSEQ multiplex PCR, and the TCRdb table lists in-frame clones only, not all of them. The sample shows around 150,000 clones, around 8.6% of them seen only once. Markers CD45RO/CCR7/CD25/CD127/CD95/CD27 served to sort CD4+ naive, central memory, regulatory and stem cell-like memory cells. A note on this clone: Its matching antigen is unknown.

The study, taken as a whole, reports: Patients showed naive, central memory and Treg TCRB repertoires that appeared more similar than those of healthy donors. Shorter TCRB CDR3s, moderately but significantly so, were found in Type 1 diabetes patients in all four CD4+ subsets. Fewer junction insertions and more nucleotide deletions appeared in type 1 diabetes patients.

Germline values: CDR1 SQVTM, CDR2 ANQGSEA. V gave up 5 bases and J gave up 2 bases, with 12 bases separating them. This CDR3 is 13 amino acids long. The V and J genes are TRBV29-1 and TRBJ2-5; D not resolved. Sequencing was carried out using central memory CD4+ T cells from blood. The receptor was derived from a woman aged 18 to 35 with type 1 diabetes. CDR3 loop: CSVNRGLQETQYF. In DNA, the CDR3 is TGCAGCGTTAACCGAGGATTACAAGAGACCCAGTACTTC.